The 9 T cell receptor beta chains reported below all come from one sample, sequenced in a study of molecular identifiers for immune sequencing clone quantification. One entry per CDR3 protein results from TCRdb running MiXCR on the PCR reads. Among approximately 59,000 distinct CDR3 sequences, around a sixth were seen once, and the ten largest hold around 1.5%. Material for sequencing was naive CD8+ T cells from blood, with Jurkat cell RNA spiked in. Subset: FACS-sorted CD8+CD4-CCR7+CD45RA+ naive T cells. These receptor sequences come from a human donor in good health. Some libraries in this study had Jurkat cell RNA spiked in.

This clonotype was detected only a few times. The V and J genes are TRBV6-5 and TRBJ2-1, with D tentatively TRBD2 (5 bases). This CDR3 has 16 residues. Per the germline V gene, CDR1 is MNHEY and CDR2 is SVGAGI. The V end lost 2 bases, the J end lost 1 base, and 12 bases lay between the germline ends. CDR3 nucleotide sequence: TGTGCCAGCAGTTACATTACGGAGCGGTCCTACAATGAGCAGTTCTTC. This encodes CASSYITERSYNEQFF.

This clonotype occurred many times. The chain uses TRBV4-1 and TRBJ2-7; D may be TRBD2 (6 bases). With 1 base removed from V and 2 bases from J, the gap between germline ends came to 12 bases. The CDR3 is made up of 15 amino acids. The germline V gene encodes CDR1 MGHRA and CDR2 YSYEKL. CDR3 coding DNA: TGCGCCAGCAGCCAAGGAGGGACTCTGGCCTACGAGCAGTACTTC. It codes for CASSQGGTLAYEQYF.

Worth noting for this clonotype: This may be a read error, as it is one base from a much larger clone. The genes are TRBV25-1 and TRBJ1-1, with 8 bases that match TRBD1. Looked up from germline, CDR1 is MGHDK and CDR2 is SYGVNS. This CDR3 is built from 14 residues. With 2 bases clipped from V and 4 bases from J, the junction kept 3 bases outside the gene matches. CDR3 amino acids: CASSEQGALTEAFF. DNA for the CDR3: TGTGCCAGCAGTGAACAGGGGGCGCTCACTGAAGCTTTCTTT.

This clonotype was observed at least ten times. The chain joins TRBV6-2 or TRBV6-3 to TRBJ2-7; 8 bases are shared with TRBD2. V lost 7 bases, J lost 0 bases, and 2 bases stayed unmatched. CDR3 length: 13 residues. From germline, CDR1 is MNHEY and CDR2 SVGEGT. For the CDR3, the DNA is TGTGCCAGCAAGAGCGGGAGCTCCTACGAGCAGTACTTC. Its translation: CASKSGSSYEQYF.

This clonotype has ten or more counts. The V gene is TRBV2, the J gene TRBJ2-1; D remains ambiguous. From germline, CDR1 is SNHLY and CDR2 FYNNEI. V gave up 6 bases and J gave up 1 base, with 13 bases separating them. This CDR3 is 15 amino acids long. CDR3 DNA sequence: TGTGCCAGCAGGGTTGCCCCCGGGTCCTACAATGAGCAGTTCTTC. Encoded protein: CASRVAPGSYNEQFF.

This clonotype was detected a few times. CDR3 sequence (DNA): TGTGCCAGCAGCGGTAGGGGAACCCACTACGAGCAGTACTTC. It translates to CASSGRGTHYEQYF. The gene calls are TRBV13 and TRBJ2-7, with TRBD1 as a possible D gene (5 bases). Germline CDR1 is PRHDT and CDR2 is FYEKMQ (reference sequence). CDR3 length equals 14 residues. Trimming took off 5 bases at V and 3 bases at J, with 14 bases between the two ends.

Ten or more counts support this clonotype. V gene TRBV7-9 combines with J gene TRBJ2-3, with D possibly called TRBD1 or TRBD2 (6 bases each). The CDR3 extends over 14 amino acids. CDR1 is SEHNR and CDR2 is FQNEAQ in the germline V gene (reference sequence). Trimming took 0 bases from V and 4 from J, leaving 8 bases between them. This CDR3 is CASSLAEGADTQYF. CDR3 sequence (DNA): TGTGCCAGCAGCTTAGCGGAGGGGGCAGATACGCAGTATTTT.

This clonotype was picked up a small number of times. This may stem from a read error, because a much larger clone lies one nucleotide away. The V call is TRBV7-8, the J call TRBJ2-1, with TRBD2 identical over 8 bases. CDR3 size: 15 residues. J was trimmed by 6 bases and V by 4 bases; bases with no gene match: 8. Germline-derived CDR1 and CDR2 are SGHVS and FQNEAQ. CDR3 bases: TGTGCCAGCAGCTCGGTAGCGGGAACGGTCAATGAGCAGTTCTTC. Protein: CASSSVAGTVNEQFF.

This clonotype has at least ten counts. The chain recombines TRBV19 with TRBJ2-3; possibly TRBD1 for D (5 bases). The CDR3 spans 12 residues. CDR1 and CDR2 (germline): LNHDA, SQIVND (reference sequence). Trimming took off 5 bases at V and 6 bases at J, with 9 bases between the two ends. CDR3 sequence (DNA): TGTGCCAGTAGTCTAGGGGTCGATACGCAGTATTTT. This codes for CASSLGVDTQYF.